This entry is about one T cell receptor beta chain. The data were taken from a study of blood T cell repertoires in COVID-19. Method: immunoSEQ multiplex PCR; TCRdb's copy keeps in-frame clones and lacks some. Here the sample spans about 310,000 clones, approximately 89% being singletons. Sequenced: PBMCs or T cells enriched from blood (not recorded which). The TCR was taken from a woman between 40 and 55 years old who had recovered from COVID-19.

The CDR3 protein is CASSVFPSSYNSPLHF. The CDR3 DNA reads as TGTGCCAGCAGCGTTTTCCCGAGCTCCTATAATTCACCCCTCCACTTT. The V gene is TRBV9, the J gene TRBJ1-6; D is undetermined. Germline V gene sequence: CDR1 SGDLS, CDR2 YYNGEE. Trimming shortened V by 2 bases and J by 0 bases, and 9 bases separated the two germline ends. The CDR3 covers 16 residues. The whole variable domain, remainder taken from reference TRBV9 and TRBJ1-6, is DSGVTQTPKHLITATGQRVTLRCSPRSGDLSVYWYQQSLDQGLQFLIQYYNGEERAKGNILERFSAQQFPDLHSELNLSSLELGDSALYFCASSVFPSSYNSPLHFGNGTRLTVT.